These 29 T cell receptor beta chains were sequenced from one sample in a study of blood T cell repertoires in COVID-19. Sequencing used immunoSEQ multiplex PCR; TCRdb keeps in-frame clones, though not all of them. The profile shows about 150,000 clones, 70% to 90% of them singletons. The source material was PBMCs or T cells enriched from blood (not recorded which). The receptor source for this set is a man in his fifties who had recovered from COVID-19.

The V gene is TRBV7-2, the J gene TRBJ1-5; D gene uncertain. The CDR3 is 13 residues long. V dropped 3 bases and J dropped 8 bases, with 11 bases sitting between them. Germline V lookup: CDR1 SGHTA, CDR2 FQGNSA. CDR3 DNA sequence: TGTGCCAGCAGCTTTTCGCTAGGAGAGCCCCAGCATTTT. Its translation is CASSFSLGEPQHF.

The J gene is TRBJ1-2, the V gene TRBV9; D call uncertain. The ends were cut back, 3 bases at V and 4 bases at J, with 16 bases in the middle. The CDR3 contains 15 residues. Per the germline V gene, CDR1 is SGDLS and CDR2 is YYNGEE. CDR3 coding DNA: TGTGCCAGCAGCGGTCATCTACGGAAGCGCTATGGCTACACCTTC. The encoded protein is CASSGHLRKRYGYTF.

CDR3: CASSIPGTLVGGANVLTF. The CDR3 DNA sequence: TGTGCCAGCAGCATCCCCGGGACTCTCGTAGGAGGGGCCAACGTCCTGACTTTC. The chain links TRBV5-4 to TRBJ2-6; TRBD2 is a possible D gene (6 bases). This CDR3 region has 18 residues. In germline, CDR1 is SGHNT, CDR2 YYREEE (reference sequence). Between the trimmed V and J ends, which lost 4 bases and 4 bases, there was a span of 21 bases. The full variable domain, rest sourced from reference TRBV5-4 and TRBJ2-6, is ETGVTQSPTHLIKTRGQQVTLRCSSQSGHNTVSWYQQALGQGPQFIFQYYREEENGRGNFPPRFSGLQFPNYSSELNVNALELDDSALYLCASSIPGTLVGGANVLTFGAGSRLTVL.

The rearrangement joins TRBV4-3 to TRBJ1-2, with D perhaps TRBD1 (6 bases). The V end was cut by 2 bases, the J end by 6 bases, with 7 bases between. The V gene's germline CDR1 is LGHNA and CDR2 YSLEER. CDR3 length: 12 residues. The DNA for the CDR3 is TGCGCCAGCAGCCAATCAGGGGATGGCTACACCTTC. It yields the protein CASSQSGDGYTF.

This clone was counted a few times. This chain joins TRBV3-1 (or the pseudogene TRBV3-2) and TRBJ2-1, with 11 bases that match TRBD1. Germline CDR1 reads LGHDT; CDR2 reads YNNKEL (reference sequence). Germline trimming cut 2 bases from V and 9 bases from J; bases unmatched to any gene: 12. The CDR3 consists of 17 residues. CDR3 loop: CASSQTNGQGAQSEQFF. In nucleotides, the CDR3 is TGTGCCAGCAGCCAAACCAACGGACAGGGGGCGCAGAGTGAGCAGTTCTTC.

The chain links TRBV9 to TRBJ1-5; perhaps TRBD1 as D (5 bases). CDR1 is SGDLS and CDR2 is YYNGEE in the germline V gene. V was cut by 0 bases and J by 7 bases, with 8 bases left in between. There are 13 residues in the CDR3. In nucleotides, the CDR3 is TGTGCCAGCAGCGTAGGTGCAGGGCAGCCCCAGCATTTT. Its translation: CASSVGAGQPQHF.

The genes are TRBV5-8 and TRBJ2-5, with TRBD1 matching 7 bases. The CDR3 has 15 amino acids. In germline, CDR1 is SGHTS, CDR2 YDEGEE. J was trimmed by 1 base and V by 3 bases; bases with no gene match: 6. The CDR3 DNA follows: TGTGCCAGCAGCTACAGGGGAGAGAGCCAAGAGACCCAGTACTTC. As protein: CASSYRGESQETQYF.

The rearrangement links TRBV28 to TRBJ1-5, with D possibly being TRBD1 (5 bases). With 6 bases removed from V and 1 base from J, the gap between germline ends came to 13 bases. The germline V gene has CDR1 MDHEN and CDR2 SYDVKM. CDR3 length: 15 residues. CDR3 residues: CASRTGTWSNQPQHF. CDR3 DNA sequence: TGTGCCAGCAGGACCGGGACTTGGAGCAATCAGCCCCAGCATTTT.

The rearrangement links TRBV6-5 to TRBJ1-1; perhaps TRBD1 as D (6 bases). The CDR3 runs 13 residues. Germline V CDR1 and CDR2: MNHEY, SVGAGI. Trimming left V 10 bases short and J 1 base short, with 13 bases between. CDR3 DNA sequence: TGTGCCATCAAGCCGACAGGGAACACTGAAGCTTTCTTT. Protein sequence: CAIKPTGNTEAFF.

V and J are TRBV7-9 and TRBJ1-1; TRBD1 agrees at 8 bases. This CDR3 is built from 16 residues. CDR1 and CDR2 (germline): SEHNR, FQNEAQ (reference sequence). The trim removed 3 bases at V and 1 base at J, leaving 7 bases unmatched. Here the CDR3 DNA reads TGTGCCAGCAGCTTGGGGGGCACAGGGGGGAACACTGAAGCTTTCTTT. It specifies CASSLGGTGGNTEAFF.

This rearrangement joins TRBV27 to TRBJ1-6; D is perhaps TRBD1 (6 bases). This CDR3 comprises 18 residues. Looked up from germline, CDR1 is MNHEY and CDR2 is SMNVEV (reference sequence). With 2 bases removed from V and 7 bases from J, the gap between germline ends came to 21 bases. This CDR3 reads CASSLDPPVGATNSPLHF. CDR3 DNA sequence: TGTGCCAGCAGTTTAGACCCCCCGGTGGGGGCTACCAATTCACCCCTCCACTTT.

The rearrangement joins TRBV28 to TRBJ1-5, with 8 nucleotides matching TRBD1. In germline, CDR1 is MDHEN, CDR2 SYDVKM. CDR3 size: 15 residues. The junction had 7 bases not matched to a gene; V was cut back by 2 bases and J by 7 bases. The CDR3 DNA reads TGTGCCAGCAGTTTAGACAGGGGCTTCTGGCAGCCCCAGCATTTT. This gives the protein CASSLDRGFWQPQHF. Supplemented by reference TRBV28 and TRBJ1-5, the full variable domain reads DVKVTQSSRYLVKRTGEKVFLECVQDMDHENMFWYRQDPGLGLRLIYFSYDVKMKEKGDIPEGYSVSREKKERFSLILESASTNQTSMYLCASSLDRGFWQPQHFGDGTRLSIL.

The chain joins TRBV28 to TRBJ1-2; a weak D match, TRBD1 (6 bases). This CDR3 region has 15 residues. The germline V gene encodes CDR1 MDHEN and CDR2 SYDVKM. The V end was cut by 7 bases, the J end by 4 bases, with 19 bases between. CDR3 nucleotides: TGTGCCAGCACCTACCCTACCGCGGGGGCCTATGGCTACACCTTC. This gives the protein CASTYPTAGAYGYTF.

The genes are TRBV7-9 and TRBJ1-2, with no clear D. CDR3 size: 12 residues. V was trimmed by 5 bases and J by 7 bases, leaving 11 bases between them. Germline V lookup: CDR1 SEHNR, CDR2 FQNEAQ (reference sequence). The CDR3 DNA is TGTGCCAGCAGCCGGGGAGGGTTTGGCTACACCTTC. Its translation: CASSRGGFGYTF.

This chain connects TRBV28 to TRBJ2-7, with a tentative D call TRBD2 (6 bases). In germline, CDR1 is MDHEN, CDR2 SYDVKM. The CDR3 contains 16 residues. Between the trimmed V and J ends, which lost 2 bases and 3 bases, there was a span of 17 bases. As DNA, the CDR3 is TGTGCCAGCAGTTTAGAAAGGGCGGGGCCGAGCTACGAGCAGTACTTC. It specifies CASSLERAGPSYEQYF.

This clone was counted a few times. The chain has TRBV19 and TRBJ1-6; D ambiguous. Per the germline V gene, CDR1 is LNHDA and CDR2 is SQIVND (reference sequence). Trimming removed 7 bases at V and 6 bases at J, with 10 bases between. The CDR3 consists of 13 residues. CDR3: CASMGRPNSPLHF. DNA for the CDR3: TGTGCCAGTATGGGCAGGCCTAATTCACCCCTCCACTTT.

The chain combines TRBV4-3 with TRBJ1-2; no firm D call. The CDR3 runs to 15 residues. Per germline, CDR1 LGHNA and CDR2 YSLEER. The V end was cut by 0 bases, the J end by 8 bases, with 16 bases between. The CDR3 loop reads CASSQEADLSMGYTF. CDR3 nucleotides: TGCGCCAGCAGCCAAGAAGCGGACCTGAGTATGGGCTACACCTTC.

This clone was seen a handful of times. V is TRBV6-5 and J is TRBJ2-7; 8 bases match TRBD1. V gave up 3 bases and J gave up 3 bases; unmatched junction bases: 4. This CDR3 has 14 amino acids. The germline CDR1 and CDR2 sequences are MNHEY and SVGAGI. The CDR3: CASSYSTGGYEQYF. CDR3 sequence (DNA): TGTGCCAGCAGTTATTCAACAGGGGGCTACGAGCAGTACTTC.

This clone has only one observation. The chain uses TRBV24-1 and TRBJ2-5; 11 bases are a match to TRBD1. Per germline, CDR1 KGHDR and CDR2 SFDVKD. This CDR3 has 16 residues. J gave up 7 bases and V 5 bases, and 11 bases lay outside the gene matches. CDR3 coding DNA: TGTGCCACCAGTGGGACAGGGGGCGCCGGAGGAGGGACCCAGTACTTC. Protein: CATSGTGGAGGGTQYF.

This chain links TRBV11-2 with TRBJ1-1; the match to TRBD1 covers 8 bases. V trimming: 5 bases; J trimming: 5 bases; junction bases outside the gene matches: 7. Germline V gene lookup returns CDR1 SGHAT and CDR2 FQNNGV. This CDR3 has 14 amino acids. CDR3 residues: CASSAQGARTEAFF. CDR3 nucleotides: TGTGCCAGCAGCGCGCAGGGGGCGCGGACTGAAGCTTTCTTT.

The CDR3 bases are TGCGCCAGCAGCTTTGAACAGGGAAGCGGCTACACCTTC. Translation: CASSFEQGSGYTF. The genes are TRBV5-1 and TRBJ1-2; a weak D match, TRBD1 (6 bases). The CDR3 spans 13 residues. The V and J ends lost 2 bases and 8 bases respectively, with 13 bases between them. CDR1 is SGHRS, CDR2 YFSETQ, per germline.

The gene calls are TRBV11-2 and TRBJ2-7, with D possibly matching TRBD2 (5 bases). Between the trimmed V and J ends, which lost 6 bases and 2 bases, there was a span of 14 bases. The length of the CDR3 is 14 residues. Germline CDR1 SGHAT, CDR2 FQNNGV. Here the CDR3 DNA reads TGTGCCAGCAGTATACTGGACTGGCCCTACGAGCAGTACTTC. It translates to CASSILDWPYEQYF.

This chain links TRBV6-2 or TRBV6-3 with TRBJ1-2, with D uncertain. The V gene's germline CDR1 is MNHEY and CDR2 SVGEGT. CDR3 size: 15 residues. Trimming shortened V by 0 bases and J by 8 bases, and 16 bases separated the two germline ends. DNA for the CDR3: TGTGCCAGCAGTTACTCGGGCGCAACCTCCGGAGGCTACACCTTC. Amino acid sequence: CASSYSGATSGGYTF.

The V call is TRBV7-3, the J call TRBJ1-5; weak D call: TRBD1 (5 bases). V shed 1 base and J shed 4 bases, with 5 bases lying between them. CDR3 size: 13 residues. CDR1 is SGHTA, CDR2 FQGTGA, per germline. The DNA for the CDR3 is TGTGCCAGCAGCTTAAGACAGAATCAGCCCCAGCATTTT. This encodes CASSLRQNQPQHF.

The chain couples TRBV24-1 to TRBJ2-5; D is perhaps TRBD2 (6 bases). The V and J ends lost 5 bases and 5 bases respectively, with 14 bases between them. This CDR3 is built from 14 residues. CDR1 is KGHDR, CDR2 SFDVKD, per germline. CDR3 amino acids: CATSVAGYKETQYF. DNA of the CDR3: TGTGCCACCAGTGTGGCGGGGTACAAGGAGACCCAGTACTTC.

The chain has TRBV27 and TRBJ2-1; 9 bases are shared with TRBD2. The CDR3 is 16 amino acids. J gave up 0 bases and V 4 bases, and 4 bases lay outside the gene matches. Germline CDR1 is MNHEY and CDR2 is SMNVEV (reference sequence). CDR3 loop: CASSSLSGSSYNEQFF. The CDR3 nucleotides read TGTGCCAGCAGTTCTCTTAGCGGGAGCTCCTACAATGAGCAGTTCTTC.

The sample holds a few counts of this clone. The J gene is TRBJ1-2, the V gene TRBV10-1; 7 bases line up with TRBD1. The CDR3 extends over 14 amino acids. Germline CDR1 is WNHNN and CDR2 is SYGVQD (reference sequence). The V gene end was trimmed by 8 bases and the J gene end by 4 bases; junction bases not matched to a gene: 10. The CDR3 reads CASFECAGGYGYTF. The CDR3 DNA reads TGCGCCAGCTTCGAATGTGCAGGGGGCTATGGCTACACCTTC.

This chain links TRBV4-1 with TRBJ1-2; 8 bases are a match to TRBD1. This CDR3 has 15 amino acids. V trimming: 2 bases; J trimming: 4 bases; junction bases outside the gene matches: 6. The V gene's germline CDR1 is MGHRA and CDR2 YSYEKL. CDR3 protein: CASSQSGQALYGYTF. CDR3 coding DNA: TGCGCCAGCAGCCAATCGGGACAGGCTCTCTATGGCTACACCTTC.

Only a few counts were recorded for this clone. The CDR3 sequence: CASSYSRYSGNTIYF. The CDR3 DNA sequence: TGTGCCAGCAGTTACTCGCGATACTCTGGAAACACCATATATTTT. The chain links TRBV6-2 or TRBV6-3 to TRBJ1-3, with D hard to call. CDR3 length: 15 amino acids. Germline CDR1 reads MNHEY; CDR2 reads SVGEGT. V was clipped by 0 bases and J by 0 bases, with 6 bases between them.